These T cell receptor beta chains were read from a single sample in a study of T cells in Graves' hyperthyroidism and ophthalmopathy. Each CDR3 protein gets one entry after TCRdb re-called the multiplex PCR reads with MiXCR. The sample carries a few hundred thousand distinct CDR3 sequences, around 15% recorded once. The sample consisted of blood. Source of these receptors: a woman younger than 35 with Graves' hyperthyroidism. CDR3s include the opening cysteine and the closing phenylalanine or tryptophan. Fields, in order: J gene, V gene, CDR3 protein.

TRBJ2-7,TRBV4-1,CASSQSGTGSFAEQYF
TRBJ2-3,TRBV11-3,CASSLGVRRTDTQYF
TRBJ1-2,TRBV19,CASSPGDRGNYGYTF
TRBJ2-4,TRBV7-9,CASSVKGLAGGSKNIQYF
TRBJ2-5,TRBV5-6,CASPCGLETQYF
TRBJ2-4,TRBV4-2,CASSQDLRTGKNIQYF
TRBJ1-4,TRBV30,CAWTNNEKLFF
TRBJ2-7,TRBV18,CASSPDRLSYEQYF
TRBJ1-2,TRBV29-1,CSVEEISNYGYTF
TRBJ1-3,TRBV3-1,CASSQEGGSGNTIYF
TRBJ1-1,TRBV30,CAWSVRRRGLGTEAFF
TRBJ2-1,TRBV7-3,CASSLTPGENNEQFF
TRBJ2-6,TRBV12-3/TRBV12-4,CASIGRTGNSGANVLTF
TRBJ1-1,TRBV6-7,CASSYSTPLNTEAFF
TRBJ2-1,TRBV5-1,CASSVIYRGDYNEQFF
TRBJ2-1,TRBV5-1,CASSPGLAEDNEQFF
TRBJ2-3,TRBV6-5,CASRYRGPGPSTDTQYF
TRBJ2-7,TRBV24-1,CATSENYSYEQYF
TRBJ1-2,TRBV6-1,CASSLSTGTVYGYTF
TRBJ1-2,TRBV6-4,CASRHERARALYYGYTF
TRBJ2-1,TRBV4-1,CASSQAGSRWDEQFF
TRBJ2-3,TRBV30,CAWGAGVGDTQYF
TRBJ1-5,TRBV29-1,CSVITESNQPQHF
TRBJ1-1,TRBV18,CASSPTTNTEAFF
TRBJ2-1,TRBV2,CASSGLVEQFF
TRBJ2-1,TRBV20-1,CSAIGRVNEQFF
TRBJ2-1,TRBV11-2,CASSPDGTSGIDGEQFF
TRBJ1-6,TRBV6-5,CASSYGGGTDSPLHF
TRBJ1-4,TRBV7-9,CASKQGTEKLFF
TRBJ1-6,TRBV7-3,CASSLGLNSPLHF
TRBJ2-7,TRBV11-3,CASSPIGLASEQYF
TRBJ1-6,TRBV20-1,CSARLEDRSPLHF
TRBJ1-1,TRBV27,CASSYGEGQGRTEAFF
TRBJ1-2,TRBV29-1,CSVSSRGDYGYTF
TRBJ1-2,TRBV20-1,CSASPGGSYGYTF
TRBJ2-4,TRBV11-3,CASSSLSRGIQYF
TRBJ1-2,TRBV15,CATSRGGRADYGYTF
TRBJ1-1,TRBV30,CAWSVRGNEAFF
TRBJ2-1,TRBV6-2/TRBV6-3,CASSYLRLAGVPSYNEQFF
TRBJ2-1,TRBV29-1,CSVASGRGAYNEQFF
TRBJ2-5,TRBV11-1,CASTPDRQETQYF
TRBJ1-2,TRBV15,CATSIGQNYGYTF
TRBJ1-3,TRBV20-1,CSAPAPNSGNTIYF
TRBJ2-6,TRBV20-1,CSARDRGKWGANVLTF
TRBJ2-5,TRBV7-7,CASSPRVGEETQYF
TRBJ1-3,TRBV20-1,CSARGDRFSGNTIYF